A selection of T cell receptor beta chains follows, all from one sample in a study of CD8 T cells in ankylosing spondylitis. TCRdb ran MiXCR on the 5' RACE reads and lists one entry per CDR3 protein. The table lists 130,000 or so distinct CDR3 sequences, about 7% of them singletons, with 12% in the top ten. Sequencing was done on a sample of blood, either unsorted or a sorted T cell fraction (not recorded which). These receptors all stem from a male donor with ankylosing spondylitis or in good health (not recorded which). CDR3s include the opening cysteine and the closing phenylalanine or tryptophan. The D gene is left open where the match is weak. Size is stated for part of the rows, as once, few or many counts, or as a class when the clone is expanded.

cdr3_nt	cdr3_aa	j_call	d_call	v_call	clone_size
TGCAGTGCTACAAAGGACAAAACGAACACCGGGGAGCTGTTTTTT	CSATKDKTNTGELFF	TRBJ2-2	NA	TRBV20-1	many
TGTGCCAGCAGCTTAGCGACGGACACCGGGACTAGCAAGACCCAGTACTTC	CASSLATDTGTSKTQYF	TRBJ2-5	TRBD2	TRBV7-2	many
TGTGCCAGCTCACCCGGACAGGGGGTGAGGACTGAAGCTTTCTTT	CASSPGQGVRTEAFF	TRBJ1-1	TRBD1	TRBV18	many
TGTGCCAGCAGTTACTCATCAGGCTTTGAGCAGTACTTC	CASSYSSGFEQYF	TRBJ2-7	NA	TRBV6-5	few
TGTGCCAGCAGTTTCCACGAGCAGTACTTC	CASSFHEQYF	TRBJ2-7	NA	TRBV28	many
TGCGCCAGCAGCTTGGGGCAGGGAGAAAACATTCAGTACTTC	CASSLGQGENIQYF	TRBJ2-4	NA	TRBV5-1	many
TGTGCCAGCAGCTTGCGGGTTTTTGGCGGGATTAACGGGGAGCTGTTTTTT	CASSLRVFGGINGELFF	TRBJ2-2	NA	TRBV5-4	many
TGTGCCAGCAGCTTAGTTGGTAGCGGGAGCTACAATGAGCAGTTCTTC	CASSLVGSGSYNEQFF	TRBJ2-1	TRBD2	TRBV7-2	many
TGTGCCAGCAGTTCCCGGACTAGCGGGGGATCTTACAATGAGCAGTTCTTC	CASSSRTSGGSYNEQFF	TRBJ2-1	TRBD2	TRBV6-2/TRBV6-3	many
TGCAGTGCTAGTGAAGGGGCTCAGCCCCAGCATTTT	CSASEGAQPQHF	TRBJ1-5	NA	TRBV20-1	many
TGCAGTGCGTACAGTCCCGGGAACACTGAAGCTTTCTTT	CSAYSPGNTEAFF	TRBJ1-1	NA	TRBV20-1	many
TGTGCCACTAGGACGAAGGGGTCGTTTGGGCCCCAGCATTTT	CATRTKGSFGPQHF	TRBJ1-5	NA	TRBV19	many
TGTGCCAGCAGCGACTCAGGAAGGGACTATGGCTACCCCTTC	CASSDSGRDYGYPF	TRBJ1-2	NA	TRBV6-2/TRBV6-3	NA
TGTGCCTGGGGTTGGGGACAGCGACTAACCTACGAGCAGTACTTC	CAWGWGQRLTYEQYF	TRBJ2-7	TRBD1	TRBV30	NA
TGTGCCAGCAGCTTTCTGAGGGACACTGAAGCTTTCTTT	CASSFLRDTEAFF	TRBJ1-1	NA	TRBV7-6	many
TGTGCCAGCAGTTTATTGGCGGGAGGGCCCACCCGGTACAATGAGCAGTTCTTC	CASSLLAGGPTRYNEQFF	TRBJ2-1	TRBD2	TRBV12-3/TRBV12-4	few
TGTGCCAGCAGTTTTCCCCCCGGGGAGCTGTTTTTT	CASSFPPGELFF	TRBJ2-2	NA	TRBV12-3/TRBV12-4	many
TGTGCCAGCAGTTCCGGGACGCGCGAGCAGTACTTC	CASSSGTREQYF	TRBJ2-7	NA	TRBV27	many
TGTGCCAGCAGCCCCCTGGGGGACTATTCGGGAGAGACCCAGTACTTC	CASSPLGDYSGETQYF	TRBJ2-5	TRBD2	TRBV7-7	few
TGTGCCAGCGTAGCAGGGGACAGCGAGACCTACGAGCAGTACTTC	CASVAGDSETYEQYF	TRBJ2-7	TRBD1	TRBV6-1	many
TGCGCCAGCAGCTTGTGGTCCGGGACACAGAACACCGGGGAGCTGTTTTTT	CASSLWSGTQNTGELFF	TRBJ2-2	NA	TRBV5-1	NA
TGTGCCAGCAGTGAGATTTCCGGGACAGATGTGTACAATGAGCAGTTCTTC	CASSEISGTDVYNEQFF	TRBJ2-1	TRBD1	TRBV25-1	many
TGTGCCAGCAGCTTGTTAGACCAGACCTACAATGAGCAGTTCTTC	CASSLLDQTYNEQFF	TRBJ2-1	NA	TRBV5-4	many
TGCGCCAGCAGCTTGCCGGGACTAGCCCAGGATACGCAGTATTTT	CASSLPGLAQDTQYF	TRBJ2-3	TRBD2	TRBV5-1	many
TGTGCCTGGAGTGTACTAGGGACAGGAAATGAGCAGTTCTTC	CAWSVLGTGNEQFF	TRBJ2-1	TRBD1	TRBV30	many
TGCGCCAGCAGCCAGGACAGCTACGAGCAGTACTTC	CASSQDSYEQYF	TRBJ2-7	NA	TRBV5-1	many
TGTGCCAGCAGCGGGGCCGAGATTACGGGACAGGGTTTCACTGAAGCTTTCTTT	CASSGAEITGQGFTEAFF	TRBJ1-1	TRBD1	TRBV7-6	many
TGTGCCAGCAGCTTGACCAGGTTTGATGGCTACACCTTC	CASSLTRFDGYTF	TRBJ1-2	NA	TRBV7-3	many
TGCGCCAGCAGCTCGGCCTGGGGGAGCTCCTACAATGAGCAGTTCTTC	CASSSAWGSSYNEQFF	TRBJ2-1	NA	TRBV5-1	many
TGCAGTGCTAGAGTAGCGGAAGAGACCCAGTACTTC	CSARVAEETQYF	TRBJ2-5	NA	TRBV20-1	many
TGCGCCAGCAGACCAACGTTCGGTTTAGAGGGTTTGAAAGATGAAAAACTGTTTTTT	CASRPTFGLEGLKDEKLFF	TRBJ1-4	NA	TRBV4-1	many
TGTGCCAGCAGCGTCGGGACAACGTATCATGGCTACACCTTC	CASSVGTTYHGYTF	TRBJ1-2	NA	TRBV7-9	many
TGTGCCAGTTCGCGCCATGATGGGGCTGTCCGCGAGCAGTACTTC	CASSRHDGAVREQYF	TRBJ2-7	NA	TRBV19	many
TGTGCCAGCACCTTGGGCGGAGTTAGCAATCAGCCCCAGCATTTT	CASTLGGVSNQPQHF	TRBJ1-5	NA	TRBV28	many
TGCAGTGCTAGAGAAGAGGGGCCAGATACGCAGTATTTT	CSAREEGPDTQYF	TRBJ2-3	NA	TRBV20-1	many
TGTGCCAGCAGTTTCCGCCGGACTAATTTCCACGAGCAGTACTTC	CASSFRRTNFHEQYF	TRBJ2-7	NA	TRBV28	many
TGTGCCAGCAGCGACGGGATCCCCCCCGAGCAGTACTTC	CASSDGIPPEQYF	TRBJ2-7	NA	TRBV3-1	many
TGTGCCAGCAGTTTCGATTCTACCTGGGGATACGAGCAGTACTTC	CASSFDSTWGYEQYF	TRBJ2-7	NA	TRBV12-3/TRBV12-4	few
TGCAGCGTTCGGGACTCTGGGGCCAACGTCCTGACTTTC	CSVRDSGANVLTF	TRBJ2-6	NA	TRBV29-1	many
TGCAGTGCCTGGACTAGCGGCGACAATGAGCAGTTCTTC	CSAWTSGDNEQFF	TRBJ2-1	TRBD2	TRBV20-1	many
TGCAGTGCTCCGGGGACAGGGGGGGATGGAAAACTGTTTTTT	CSAPGTGGDGKLFF	TRBJ1-4	TRBD1	TRBV20-1	many
TGTGCCAGCAGCGCCGGGACGGAGTACAATGAGCAGTTCTTC	CASSAGTEYNEQFF	TRBJ2-1	NA	TRBV7-9	many
TGTGCCAGCATCAAGGAGGGGTTCAATCAGCCCCAGCATTTT	CASIKEGFNQPQHF	TRBJ1-5	NA	TRBV28	many
TGCGCCAGCAGCCCAGGGACGGTGAACACTGAAGCTTTCTTT	CASSPGTVNTEAFF	TRBJ1-1	NA	TRBV5-1	many
TGTGCCAGCAGCCCGGGTTACGACTCTGGAAACACCATATATTTT	CASSPGYDSGNTIYF	TRBJ1-3	NA	TRBV5-6	many
TGTGCCAGCAGTTACTCCTGGGCGGCAGGGCGCGGGAAGGATCAGCCCCAGCATTTT	CASSYSWAAGRGKDQPQHF	TRBJ1-5	NA	TRBV6-5	NA
TGTGCCAGCAGTTTCCGGAACTCTGGAAACACCATATATTTT	CASSFRNSGNTIYF	TRBJ1-3	NA	TRBV12-3/TRBV12-4	many
TGCGCCAGCAGCTTGTTGACCGGGACTAGCGGGGGGGCCAGGGACAATGAGCAGTTCTTC	CASSLLTGTSGGARDNEQFF	TRBJ2-1	TRBD2	TRBV5-1	many
TGTGCCAGCTCACCACCAGGACAAGGAGGGACTGAAGCTTTCTTT	CASSPPGQGGTEAFF	TRBJ1-1	NA	TRBV18	NA
TGTGCCAGCAGTAACCCAGGGGGTAGCACAGATACGCAGTATTTT	CASSNPGGSTDTQYF	TRBJ2-3	TRBD1	TRBV28	few
TGTGCCAGCATCAACAGGGCACGGGGGAATGAGCAGTTCTTC	CASINRARGNEQFF	TRBJ2-1	NA	TRBV28	many
TGTGCCATCAGTGACACGGCCGGGGAGCTGTTTTTT	CAISDTAGELFF	TRBJ2-2	NA	TRBV10-3	many
TGTGCCAGCAAGCCGGGACAGGGCTCTGGAAACACCATATATTTT	CASKPGQGSGNTIYF	TRBJ1-3	TRBD1	TRBV27	few
TGCGCCAGCAGCTTGTGGGGCGGGAGAGCGAGCAATGAGCAGTTCTTC	CASSLWGGRASNEQFF	TRBJ2-1	TRBD2	TRBV5-1	many
TGTGCCAGCAGATCGACGTTAAATGAAAAACTGTTTTTT	CASRSTLNEKLFF	TRBJ1-4	NA	TRBV11-2	many
TGTGCCACCTGCCTCGTGTCAGAGTGGGGCTCTGGGGCCAACGTCCTGACTTTC	CATCLVSEWGSGANVLTF	TRBJ2-6	NA	TRBV3-1	NA
TGTGCCAGCAGCCAAGTATCCGGGGGGTCCTCCTACAATGAGCAGTTCTTC	CASSQVSGGSSYNEQFF	TRBJ2-1	TRBD2	TRBV14	many